This T cell receptor beta chain was sequenced for a study of CXCR3-negative and CXCR3-positive naive CD8 T cells (dated by TCRdb to the late 2010s). Describing the broader study: About 135 million TRB reads were obtained in total, roughly 1.5 +/- 0.3 million reads per library. Diversity and physicochemical repertoire analyses were performed on about 12 donors pooled from two independent experiments. For the TRBV-TRBJ cluster analysis, the naive subsets came from 5 or 6 donors, while the memory cells came from 3 donors. The investigation overall reported the following: Because surface CD5, which is linked to self-reactivity in mice, was comparable between the naive subsets, TCR interaction strength was also inferred from TRB CDR3 physicochemical properties. Compared with CXCR3-negative naive cells, CXCR3-positive naive cells had TRB CDR3s with higher hydrophobicity (lower Kidera factor 4), lower energy, and higher strength and volume indices. Comparably high repertoire diversity was found in both naive subsets, whereas much lower repertoire diversity was found in memory CD8+ T cells. Because CXCR3 expression was partially decreased after cryopreservation, freshly isolated PBMCs were used for most assays. Within the same donor, TRBV-TRBJ usage looked similar between naive CXCR3-negative and CXCR3-positive cells, but memory cells had distinct patterns.

Instrument used: NextSeq 550. The Human TCR Profiling Kit (MiLaboratory) was used to make UMI-labeled 5' RACE TRB cDNA libraries. cDNA synthesis used the entire amount of extracted RNA, and PCR amplification then used the entire amount of cDNA produced. Libraries were prepared in parallel with an identical number of PCR cycles. Under the source paper's analysis protocol: With a minimum of two reads required per UMI, MIGEC and MiXCR pulled out about 50,000 +/- 10,000 unique UMI-labeled TRB cDNA molecules from each library. Each library averaged about 40,000 +/- 10,000 functional in-frame TRB CDR3 nucleotide clonotypes without stop codons. Diversity metrics, including normalized Shannon-Wiener and Chao1, were computed in VDJtools after downsampling to 5000 UMI-labeled TRB molecules per sample. VDJtools computed clonotype-size-weighted physicochemical properties of the central five CDR3 residues: interaction energy, strength, volume and Kidera factor 4. With the reads reprocessed by TCRdb, a single entry stands for each CDR3 protein sequence and no DNA is reported. None of the V and J calls come from the authors' own analysis; TCRdb made them. The sample table gives some 130,000 distinct CDR3 sequences. The ten largest clones capture approximately 0.29% of the sample.

Including the terminal cysteine and phenylalanine, the CDR3 comprises 14 residues. DNA was not recorded. CDR1 and CDR2 are drawn from the germline V gene (reference sequence): MNHEY, SMNVEV. Each CD8+ T cell subset was flow-sorted in triplicate, with fewer than 350,000 cells per subset placed directly into RLT lysis buffer. To keep memory contaminants out, a stringent definition of naive CD8+ T cells was applied: CD45RO-CCR7+CD27+CD95-. Using standard density gradient centrifugation, peripheral blood mononuclear cells were isolated from buffy coats. A FACSAria III was used to flow-sort naive CXCR3-negative and CXCR3-positive CD8+ T cells. An RNeasy Mini Kit was used to extract total RNA from the sorted cells. Regarding this clonotype: The target of this receptor is not known.

The sequence links TRBV27 to TRBJ2-1; the TCRdb call, TRBD1, lacks DNA for checking. Sequenced sample: naive CXCR3- CD8+ T cells from blood. The cell subset or site label on this specimen signifies: CD45RO-CCR7+CD27+CD95- naive CD8+ T cells lacking CXCR3 (TNR3-). The receptor comes from a human donor in good health. Some clones in this sample may be carry-over from other donors' samples. The CDR3 reads CASSPLGTGNEQFF.